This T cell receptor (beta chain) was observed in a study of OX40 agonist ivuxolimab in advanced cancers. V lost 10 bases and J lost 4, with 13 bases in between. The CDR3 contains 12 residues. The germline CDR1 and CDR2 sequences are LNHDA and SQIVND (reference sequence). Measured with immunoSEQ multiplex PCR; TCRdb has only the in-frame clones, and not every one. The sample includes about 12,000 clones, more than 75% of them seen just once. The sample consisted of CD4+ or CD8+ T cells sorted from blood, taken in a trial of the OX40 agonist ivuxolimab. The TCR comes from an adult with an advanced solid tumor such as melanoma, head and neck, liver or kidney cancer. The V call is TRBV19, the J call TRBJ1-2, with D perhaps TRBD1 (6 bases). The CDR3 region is CATGTTGYGYTF. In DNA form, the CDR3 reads TGTGCCACAGGGACAACTGGCTATGGCTACACCTTC.